The 3 T cell receptor beta chains listed next were all sequenced from one sample in a study of immune evolution from preneoplasia to lung adenocarcinoma. Assay used: immunoSEQ multiplex PCR; TCRdb lists only in-frame clones, some missing. The sample has 20,000 to 30,000 clones, just under 75% seen once. The material sequenced was FFPE invasive lung adenocarcinoma tissue. These receptors all stem from a person aged 55-75 years with invasive lung adenocarcinoma. Some clones in this sample may be carry-over from other donors' samples.

J is TRBJ2-1 and V is TRBV27; possible D gene TRBD2, 5 bases. The CDR3 totals 17 residues. V gave up 2 bases and J gave up 7 bases, with 21 bases separating them. Germline lookup yields CDR1 MNHEY and CDR2 SMNVEV (reference sequence). In DNA form, the CDR3 reads TGTGCCAGCAGTTTAGAGGTCGGAGGCGGGTGGGCTAATGAGCAGTTCTTC. Translated: CASSLEVGGGWANEQFF.

This rearrangement joins TRBV29-1 to TRBJ1-5, with a possible D match to TRBD1 (5 bases). Trimming took off 4 bases at V and 6 bases at J, with 13 bases between the two ends. CDR3 size: 13 residues. The V gene's germline CDR1 is SQVTM and CDR2 ANQGSEA. The CDR3 DNA reads as TGCAGCGTTGGTAGTACAGGAGGTCAGCCCCAGCATTTT. It encodes CSVGSTGGQPQHF.

The chain joins TRBV6-1 to TRBJ2-5, with a weak D call TRBD2 (5 bases). The CDR3 is made up of 15 amino acids. Germline V gene data show CDR1 as MNHNS and CDR2 as SASEGT. Trimming left V 1 base short and J 4 bases short, with 13 bases between. CDR3 sequence (DNA): TGTGCCAGCAGTGAAGGTTTTAGCGCCCGAGAGACCCAGTACTTC. Protein product: CASSEGFSARETQYF.